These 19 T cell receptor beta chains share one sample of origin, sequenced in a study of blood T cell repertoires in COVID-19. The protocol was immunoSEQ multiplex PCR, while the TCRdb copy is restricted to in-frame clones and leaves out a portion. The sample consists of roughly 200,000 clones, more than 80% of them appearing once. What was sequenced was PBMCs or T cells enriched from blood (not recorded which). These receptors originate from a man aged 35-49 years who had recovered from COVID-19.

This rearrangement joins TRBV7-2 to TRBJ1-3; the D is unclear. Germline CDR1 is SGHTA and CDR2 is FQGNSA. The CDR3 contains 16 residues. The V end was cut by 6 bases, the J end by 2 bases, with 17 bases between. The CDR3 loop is CASRPGSLTAGNTIYF. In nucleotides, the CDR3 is TGTGCCAGCAGACCCGGGTCCCTAACGGCTGGAAACACCATATATTTT.

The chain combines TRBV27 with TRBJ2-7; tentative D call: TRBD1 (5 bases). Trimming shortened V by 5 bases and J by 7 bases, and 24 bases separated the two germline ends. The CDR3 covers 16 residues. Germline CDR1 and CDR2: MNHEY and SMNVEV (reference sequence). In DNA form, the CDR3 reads TGTGCCAGCAGTCGGAAGATTGTGGGGCGAGGAAGGGAGCAGTACTTC. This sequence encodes CASSRKIVGRGREQYF.

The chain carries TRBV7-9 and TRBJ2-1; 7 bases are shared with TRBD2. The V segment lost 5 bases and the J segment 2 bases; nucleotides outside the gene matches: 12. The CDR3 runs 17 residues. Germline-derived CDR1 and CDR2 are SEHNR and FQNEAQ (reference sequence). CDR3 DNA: TGTGCCAGCAGCCCCCCGGGGGGACTCCACACCTACAATGAGCAGTTCTTC. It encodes CASSPPGGLHTYNEQFF.

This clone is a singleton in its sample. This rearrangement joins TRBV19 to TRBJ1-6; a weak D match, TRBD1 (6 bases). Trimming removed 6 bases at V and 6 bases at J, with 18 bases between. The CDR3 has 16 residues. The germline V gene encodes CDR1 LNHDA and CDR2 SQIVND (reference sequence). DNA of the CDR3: TGTGCCAGTAGCAACCTTCCGGGACAAGGTAATTCACCCCTCCACTTT. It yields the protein CASSNLPGQGNSPLHF.

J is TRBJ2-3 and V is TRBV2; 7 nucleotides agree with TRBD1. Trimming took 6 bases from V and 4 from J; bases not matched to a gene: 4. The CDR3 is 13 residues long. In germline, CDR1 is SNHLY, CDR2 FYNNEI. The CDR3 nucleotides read TGTGCCAGCAGGGACAGGTTAGCAGATACGCAGTATTTT. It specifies CASRDRLADTQYF.

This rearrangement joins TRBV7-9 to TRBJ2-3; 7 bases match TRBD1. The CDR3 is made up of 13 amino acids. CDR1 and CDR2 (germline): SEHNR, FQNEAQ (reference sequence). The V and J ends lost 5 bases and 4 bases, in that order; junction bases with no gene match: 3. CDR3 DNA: TGTGCCAGCAGCCCTAGGGGGCCAGATACGCAGTATTTT. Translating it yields CASSPRGPDTQYF.

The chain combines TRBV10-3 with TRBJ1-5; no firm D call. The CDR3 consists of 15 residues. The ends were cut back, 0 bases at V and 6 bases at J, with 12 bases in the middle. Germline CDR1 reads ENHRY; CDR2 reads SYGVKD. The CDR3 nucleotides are TGTGCCATCAGTGAGTCGGAGCCAAACCTTCAGCCCCAGCATTTT. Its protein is CAISESEPNLQPQHF.

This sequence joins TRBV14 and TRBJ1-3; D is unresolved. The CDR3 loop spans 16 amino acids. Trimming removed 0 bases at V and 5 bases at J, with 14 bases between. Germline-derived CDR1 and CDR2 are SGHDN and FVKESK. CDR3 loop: CASSQESAQRRNTIYF. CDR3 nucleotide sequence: TGTGCCAGCAGCCAAGAGTCAGCTCAGAGGCGAAACACCATATATTTT. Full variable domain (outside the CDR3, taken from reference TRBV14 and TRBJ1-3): EAGVTQFPSHSVIEKGQTVTLRCDPISGHDNLYWYRRVMGKEIKFLLHFVKESKQDESGMPNNRFLAERTGGTYSTLKVQPAELEDSGVYFCASSQESAQRRNTIYFGEGSWLTVV.

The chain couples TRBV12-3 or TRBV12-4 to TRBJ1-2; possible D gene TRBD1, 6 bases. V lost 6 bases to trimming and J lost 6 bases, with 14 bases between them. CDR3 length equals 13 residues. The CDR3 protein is CASSFTSGDGYTF. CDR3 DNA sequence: TGTGCCAGCAGCTTCACCTCAGGGGATGGCTACACCTTC.

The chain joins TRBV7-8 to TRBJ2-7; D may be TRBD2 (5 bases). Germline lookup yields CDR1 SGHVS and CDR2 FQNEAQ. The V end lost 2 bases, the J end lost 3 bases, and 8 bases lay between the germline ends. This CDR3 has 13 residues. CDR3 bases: TGTGCCAGCAGCTTAATTGAGGGCTACGAGCAGTACTTC. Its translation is CASSLIEGYEQYF.

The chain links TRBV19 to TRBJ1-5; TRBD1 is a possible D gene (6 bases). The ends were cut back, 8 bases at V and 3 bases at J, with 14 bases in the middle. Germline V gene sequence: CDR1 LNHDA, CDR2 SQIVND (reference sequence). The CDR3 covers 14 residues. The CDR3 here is CASQSGQNNQPQHF. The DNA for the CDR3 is TGTGCCAGTCAATCAGGACAGAACAATCAGCCCCAGCATTTT.

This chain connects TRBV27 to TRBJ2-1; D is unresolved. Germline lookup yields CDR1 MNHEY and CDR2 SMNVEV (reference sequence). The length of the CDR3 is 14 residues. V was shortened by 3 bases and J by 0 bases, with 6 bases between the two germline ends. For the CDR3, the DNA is TGTGCCAGCAGTTTGGCATCCTCCTACAATGAGCAGTTCTTC. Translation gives CASSLASSYNEQFF.

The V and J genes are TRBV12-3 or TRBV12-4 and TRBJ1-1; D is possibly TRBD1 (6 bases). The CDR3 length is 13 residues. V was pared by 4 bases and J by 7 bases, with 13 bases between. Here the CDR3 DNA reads TGTGCCAGCAGTTCCTCGGGGGGCCGTGAAGCTTTCTTT. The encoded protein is CASSSSGGREAFF.

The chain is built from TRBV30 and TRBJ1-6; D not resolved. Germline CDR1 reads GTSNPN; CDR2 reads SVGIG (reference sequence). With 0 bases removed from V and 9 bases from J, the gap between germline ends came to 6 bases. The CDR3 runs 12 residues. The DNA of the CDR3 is TGTGCCTGGAGTGTACGAGGTTCACCCCTCCACTTT. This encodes CAWSVRGSPLHF.

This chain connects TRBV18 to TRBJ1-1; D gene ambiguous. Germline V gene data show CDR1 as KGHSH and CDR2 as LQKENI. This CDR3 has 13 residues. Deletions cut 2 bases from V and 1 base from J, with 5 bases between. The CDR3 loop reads CASSPIQNTEAFF. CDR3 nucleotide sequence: TGTGCCAGCTCACCAATACAGAACACTGAAGCTTTCTTT.

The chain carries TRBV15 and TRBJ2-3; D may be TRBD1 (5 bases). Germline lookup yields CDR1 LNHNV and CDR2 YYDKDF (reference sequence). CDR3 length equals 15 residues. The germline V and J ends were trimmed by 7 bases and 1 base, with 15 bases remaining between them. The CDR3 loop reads CATNLIQGGTDTQYF. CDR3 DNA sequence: TGTGCCACCAACCTGATCCAGGGTGGCACAGATACGCAGTATTTT.

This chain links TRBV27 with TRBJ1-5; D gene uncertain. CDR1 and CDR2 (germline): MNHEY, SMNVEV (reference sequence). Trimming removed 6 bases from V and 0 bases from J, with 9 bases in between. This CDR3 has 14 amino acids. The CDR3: CASRRADSNQPQHF. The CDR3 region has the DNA TGTGCCAGCAGGCGGGCGGATAGCAATCAGCCCCAGCATTTT.

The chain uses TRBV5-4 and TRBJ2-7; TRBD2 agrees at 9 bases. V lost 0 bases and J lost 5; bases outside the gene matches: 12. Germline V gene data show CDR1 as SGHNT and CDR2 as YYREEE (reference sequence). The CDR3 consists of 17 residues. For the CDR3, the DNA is TGTGCCAGCAGCTTGGTCCCTAGCGGGACGGTGGCCAACGAGCAGTACTTC. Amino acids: CASSLVPSGTVANEQYF.

CDR3 loop: CASSLRGPSTEAFF. CDR3 coding DNA: TGTGCCAGCAGTCTCAGGGGGCCCAGCACTGAAGCTTTCTTT. This chain joins TRBV28 and TRBJ1-1, with 8 nucleotides matching TRBD1. Per germline, CDR1 MDHEN and CDR2 SYDVKM. The CDR3 length is 14 residues. With V trimmed by 5 bases and J by 4 bases, 6 bases remained unmatched.